A single sample gave rise to the 8 T cell receptor beta chains below, sequenced in a study of blood T cell repertoires in COVID-19. Repertoires were generated with immunoSEQ multiplex PCR, while TCRdb's copy carries only in-frame clones and drops some. In the table there are around 99,000 clones, more than 70% of which are singletons. Sequencing input: peripheral blood. These receptor sequences come from a man aged 50-59 years with active or convalescent COVID-19.

As regards this clone: At one end, the junction sequence differs from germline, possibly due to a read error. V is TRBV18 and J is TRBJ2-5; no clear D gene. The CDR3 runs 13 residues. Germline values: CDR1 KGHSH, CDR2 LQKENI. DNA of the CDR3: TGTGCCAGCTCGCCACAGAACGGGGAGACCCAGTACTTC. As protein: CASSPQNGETQYF. The whole variable domain, remainder taken from reference TRBV18 and TRBJ2-5, is NAGVMQNPRHLVRRRGQEARLRCSPMKGHSHVYWYRQLPEEGLKFMVYLQKENIIDESGMPKERFSAEFPKEGPSILRIQQVVRGDSAAYFCASSPQNGETQYFGPGTRLLVL.

The V call is TRBV7-2, the J call TRBJ2-3; the match to TRBD2 covers 13 bases. CDR3 length equals 17 residues. Germline loops: CDR1 SGHTA, CDR2 FQGNSA. J was trimmed by 5 bases and V by 0 bases; bases with no gene match: 5. This CDR3 reads CASSLALLAGGGDTQYF. DNA of the CDR3: TGTGCCAGCAGCTTAGCCCTACTAGCGGGAGGGGGAGATACGCAGTATTTT.

CDR3 nucleotides: TGTGCCAGCAAGTACCATGTAGCGGGAGGGCCGGGTCTTAAAGATACGCAGTATTTT. Its translation: CASKYHVAGGPGLKDTQYF. The rearrangement links TRBV19 to TRBJ2-3, with 11 bases that match TRBD2. V dropped 9 bases and J dropped 5; count of bases not matched to a gene: 22. The CDR3 has 19 residues. Germline CDR1 is LNHDA and CDR2 is SQIVND (reference sequence).

V usage is TRBV19 and J usage is TRBJ2-5; 7 positions match TRBD1. The V segment lost 2 bases and the J segment 5 bases; nucleotides outside the gene matches: 2. The CDR3 is made up of 13 amino acids. Looked up from germline, CDR1 is LNHDA and CDR2 is SQIVND (reference sequence). In DNA form, the CDR3 reads TGTGCCAGTAGTATAACAGGGGCGGAGACCCAGTACTTC. Protein: CASSITGAETQYF.

This clone was observed a handful of times. V usage is TRBV6-2 or TRBV6-3 and J usage is TRBJ2-3; TRBD2 is a possible D gene (6 bases). V lost 2 bases to trimming and J lost 2 bases, with 14 bases between them. Germline V gene sequence: CDR1 MNHEY, CDR2 SVGEGT. The CDR3 spans 16 residues. CDR3: CASSYVSRLVTDTQYF. Written as DNA, the CDR3 is TGTGCCAGCAGTTACGTATCTAGACTAGTCACAGATACGCAGTATTTT.

This clone came up once. The V and J genes are TRBV30 and TRBJ2-1; 15 bases are shared with TRBD2. Germline CDR1 and CDR2: GTSNPN and SVGIG (reference sequence). The CDR3 consists of 15 residues. V was pared by 3 bases and J by 7 bases, with 4 bases of the junction left unmatched. The chain's CDR3 is CAWSVGTSGRNEQFF. DNA of the CDR3: TGTGCCTGGAGCGTCGGGACTAGCGGGAGGAATGAGCAGTTCTTC.

The V and J genes are TRBV15 and TRBJ1-5; D remains unclear. The CDR3 sequence is 15 residues long. Deletions cut 3 bases from V and 2 bases from J, with 11 bases between. CDR1 and CDR2 from the germline V gene are LNHNV and YYDKDF (reference sequence). As DNA, the CDR3 is TGTGCCACCAGCAGTCCCCCCGTTGGCAATCAGCCCCAGCATTTT. This sequence encodes CATSSPPVGNQPQHF.

The rearrangement uses TRBV7-2 and TRBJ2-5; tentatively, D is TRBD1 (5 bases). CDR3 length: 16 residues. Trimming shortened V by 0 bases and J by 5 bases, and 16 bases separated the two germline ends. The V gene's germline CDR1 is SGHTA and CDR2 FQGNSA. Written as DNA, the CDR3 is TGTGCCAGCAGCTTAGCGGTGGGGCCGATATGGGAGACCCAGTACTTC. Its protein is CASSLAVGPIWETQYF.